Listed below are T cell receptor beta chains from one sample, sequenced in a study of PD-L1 blockade in urothelial cancer. Assay: immunoSEQ multiplex PCR; the TCRdb copy retains only in-frame clones and omits some. The table records 45,000 to 50,000 clones, around 80% of them present only once. Sequencing used PBMCs, obtained around atezolizumab (anti-PD-L1) treatment. The receptor set was obtained from a man between 65 and 85 years old with urothelial cancer. Both conserved end residues are part of each CDR3. A D gene is named only where the DNA matches it firmly. Clone size is stated in some rows and not others, as once, few, many or a class when expanded.

d_gene: -; v_gene: TRBV7-9; abundance: few; j_gene: TRBJ2-1; CDR3aa: CASSPVPGQPTKIYNEQFF; CDR3nt: TGTGCCAGCAGCCCAGTTCCGGGACAACCCACGAAGATTTACAATGAGCAGTTCTTC
d_gene: -; v_gene: TRBV5-4; abundance: few; j_gene: TRBJ2-1; CDR3aa: CASSLGGNEQFF; CDR3nt: TGTGCCAGCAGCTTGGGCGGGAATGAGCAGTTCTTC
d_gene: TRBD1; v_gene: TRBV2; abundance: -; j_gene: TRBJ1-2; CDR3aa: CASSGRDSGLYGYTF; CDR3nt: TGTGCCAGCAGTGGGAGGGACAGCGGTCTCTATGGCTACACCTTC
d_gene: TRBD2; v_gene: TRBV14; abundance: -; j_gene: TRBJ2-7; CDR3aa: CASSQGGSGIYEQYF; CDR3nt: TGTGCCAGCAGCCAAGGCGGTAGCGGGATATACGAGCAGTACTTC
d_gene: TRBD1; v_gene: TRBV4-1; abundance: -; j_gene: TRBJ1-3; CDR3aa: CASSPTDRGAGNTIYF; CDR3nt: TGCGCCAGCAGCCCGACCGACAGGGGCGCGGGAAACACCATATATTTT
d_gene: TRBD2; v_gene: TRBV11-2; abundance: few; j_gene: TRBJ2-7; CDR3aa: CASSLGAGVGYEQYF; CDR3nt: TGTGCCAGCAGCTTAGGAGCGGGGGTTGGATACGAGCAGTACTTC
d_gene: TRBD2; v_gene: TRBV4-2; abundance: -; j_gene: TRBJ2-7; CDR3aa: CASSQALAGDSSYEQYF; CDR3nt: TGTGCCAGCAGCCAAGCTCTAGCGGGAGATAGCTCCTACGAGCAGTACTTC
d_gene: TRBD2; v_gene: TRBV10-2; abundance: -; j_gene: TRBJ2-1; CDR3aa: CASGMLVAGPYNEQFF; CDR3nt: TGCGCCAGTGGGATGCTGGTAGCGGGGCCCTACAATGAGCAGTTCTTC
d_gene: TRBD2; v_gene: TRBV19; abundance: -; j_gene: TRBJ2-1; CDR3aa: CASSIVAGGDEQFF; CDR3nt: TGTGCCAGTAGTATAGTGGCGGGAGGCGATGAGCAGTTCTTC
d_gene: TRBD1; v_gene: TRBV10-3; abundance: -; j_gene: TRBJ2-4; CDR3aa: CAISNLTGGGIQYF; CDR3nt: TGTGCCATCAGCAACCTAACAGGGGGCGGCATTCAGTACTTC
d_gene: -; v_gene: TRBV5-1; abundance: -; j_gene: TRBJ1-1; CDR3aa: CASSPEGHPNTEAFF; CDR3nt: TGCGCCAGCAGCCCCGAGGGACACCCAAACACTGAAGCTTTCTTT
d_gene: TRBD1; v_gene: TRBV5-6; abundance: once; j_gene: TRBJ2-7; CDR3aa: CASSDIDRVSYEQYF; CDR3nt: TGTGCCAGCAGCGACATCGACAGGGTCTCCTACGAGCAGTACTTC
d_gene: -; v_gene: TRBV28; abundance: -; j_gene: TRBJ2-5; CDR3aa: CASSFHPLNPVFGETQYF; CDR3nt: TGTGCCAGCAGTTTCCATCCACTAAATCCGGTATTCGGGGAGACCCAGTACTTC
d_gene: -; v_gene: TRBV28; abundance: once; j_gene: TRBJ2-5; CDR3aa: CASTSPQPGETQYF; CDR3nt: TGTGCCAGCACCTCCCCGCAGCCAGGGGAGACCCAGTACTTC
d_gene: TRBD1; v_gene: TRBV19; abundance: -; j_gene: TRBJ1-2; CDR3aa: CASTYGQGMDYGYTF; CDR3nt: TGTGCCAGTACCTATGGACAGGGCATGGACTATGGCTACACCTTC
d_gene: -; v_gene: TRBV29-1; abundance: -; j_gene: TRBJ2-6; CDR3aa: CSVEDGPIPSGANVLTF; CDR3nt: TGCAGCGTTGAAGATGGGCCGATCCCCTCTGGGGCCAACGTCCTGACTTTC
d_gene: TRBD2; v_gene: TRBV18; abundance: -; j_gene: TRBJ2-7; CDR3aa: CASSPPVGGSSYEQYF; CDR3nt: TGTGCCAGCTCACCACCGGTGGGAGGGAGTTCCTACGAGCAGTACTTC
d_gene: TRBD2; v_gene: TRBV10-3; abundance: -; j_gene: TRBJ2-1; CDR3aa: CAIMRSGRPNNEQFF; CDR3nt: TGTGCCATCATGCGAAGCGGGAGGCCCAACAATGAGCAGTTCTTC
d_gene: -; v_gene: TRBV5-6; abundance: -; j_gene: TRBJ2-3; CDR3aa: CASSLGGSSTDTQYF; CDR3nt: TGTGCCAGCAGCTTAGGGGGTTCTAGCACAGATACGCAGTATTTT
d_gene: TRBD1; v_gene: TRBV7-9; abundance: -; j_gene: TRBJ2-7; CDR3aa: CASSPGQAHEAFF; CDR3nt: TGTGCCAGCAGCCCGGGACAGGCCCACGAGGCGTTCTTC
d_gene: TRBD1; v_gene: TRBV4-1; abundance: -; j_gene: TRBJ1-2; CDR3aa: CASSQRSVGQESYGYTF; CDR3nt: TGCGCCAGCAGCCAACGTTCCGTCGGACAGGAGAGTTATGGCTACACCTTC
d_gene: TRBD1; v_gene: TRBV6-1; abundance: -; j_gene: TRBJ1-1; CDR3aa: CASSESQGRNEAFF; CDR3nt: TGTGCCAGCAGTGAATCACAGGGGAGAAATGAAGCTTTCTTT
d_gene: -; v_gene: TRBV5-1; abundance: -; j_gene: TRBJ1-1; CDR3aa: CATSQGTEAFF; CDR3nt: TGCGCCACCTCGCAGGGCACTGAAGCTTTCTTT
d_gene: -; v_gene: TRBV5-1; abundance: -; j_gene: TRBJ2-7; CDR3aa: CASSLEQGYEQYF; CDR3nt: TGCGCCAGCAGCTTGGAACAGGGTTACGAGCAGTACTTC
d_gene: -; v_gene: TRBV29-1; abundance: -; j_gene: TRBJ2-3; CDR3aa: CSVAGPITDTQYF; CDR3nt: TGCAGCGTGGCGGGTCCTATCACAGATACGCAGTATTTT
d_gene: -; v_gene: TRBV5-8; abundance: -; j_gene: TRBJ2-7; CDR3aa: CASSLTGREQYF; CDR3nt: TGTGCCAGCAGCTTGACCGGGAGAGAGCAGTACTTC
d_gene: -; v_gene: TRBV4-1; abundance: -; j_gene: TRBJ2-1; CDR3aa: CASSPHRVLGNNEQFF; CDR3nt: TGCGCCAGCAGCCCACACCGGGTGCTCGGTAACAATGAGCAGTTCTTC
d_gene: -; v_gene: TRBV11-2; abundance: -; j_gene: TRBJ1-3; CDR3aa: CASRSLKGRGNASGNTIYF; CDR3nt: TGTGCCAGCAGATCACTGAAGGGCCGGGGTAACGCATCTGGAAACACCATATATTTT
d_gene: -; v_gene: TRBV6-5; abundance: -; j_gene: TRBJ1-1; CDR3aa: CASSSPFGRNTEAFF; CDR3nt: TGTGCCAGCAGTTCGCCTTTTGGGAGGAACACTGAAGCTTTCTTT
d_gene: -; v_gene: TRBV7-6; abundance: -; j_gene: TRBJ2-7; CDR3aa: CASSLAASYEQYF; CDR3nt: TGTGCCAGCAGCTTAGCGGCCTCCTACGAGCAGTACTTC
d_gene: -; v_gene: TRBV5-1; abundance: -; j_gene: TRBJ1-4; CDR3aa: CASSLGTSDEKLFF; CDR3nt: TGCGCCAGCAGCTTGGGGACTTCCGATGAAAAACTGTTTTTT
d_gene: TRBD1; v_gene: TRBV5-1; abundance: -; j_gene: TRBJ1-1; CDR3aa: CASSWAPGGAGTEAFF; CDR3nt: TGCGCCAGCAGCTGGGCCCCAGGGGGTGCGGGCACTGAAGCTTTCTTT
d_gene: -; v_gene: TRBV30; abundance: once; j_gene: TRBJ2-6; CDR3aa: CAWGPGGAGANVLTF; CDR3nt: TGTGCCTGGGGACCCGGGGGAGCTGGGGCCAACGTCCTGACTTTC
d_gene: -; v_gene: TRBV25-1; abundance: -; j_gene: TRBJ2-5; CDR3aa: CASSERQDAETQYF; CDR3nt: TGTGCCAGCAGTGAACGACAGGATGCCGAGACCCAGTACTTC
d_gene: -; v_gene: TRBV7-9; abundance: -; j_gene: TRBJ1-2; CDR3aa: CASSPAGDYGYTF; CDR3nt: TGTGCCAGCAGCCCCGCCGGGGACTATGGCTACACCTTC
d_gene: TRBD1; v_gene: TRBV28; abundance: -; j_gene: TRBJ1-2; CDR3aa: CASSSPGGYGYTF; CDR3nt: TGTGCCAGCAGTTCCCCAGGGGGCTATGGCTACACCTTC
d_gene: TRBD2; v_gene: TRBV7-9; abundance: -; j_gene: TRBJ2-1; CDR3aa: CASSLGSGAHNEQFF; CDR3nt: TGTGCCAGCAGCTTAGGTAGCGGGGCCCACAATGAGCAGTTCTTC
d_gene: TRBD1; v_gene: TRBV7-7; abundance: once; j_gene: TRBJ1-2; CDR3aa: CASSLWWGQGAGRGYTF; CDR3nt: TGTGCTAGCAGCTTATGGTGGGGACAGGGGGCGGGAAGGGGCTACACCTTC
d_gene: TRBD2; v_gene: TRBV18; abundance: -; j_gene: TRBJ2-1; CDR3aa: CASSQDTSGSIYNEQFF; CDR3nt: TGTGCCAGCTCACAGGACACTAGCGGGAGTATCTACAATGAGCAGTTCTTC
d_gene: -; v_gene: TRBV7-3; abundance: -; j_gene: TRBJ2-3; CDR3aa: CASSFGQSSTDTQYF; CDR3nt: TGTGCCAGCAGCTTCGGACAGTCTAGCACAGATACGCAGTATTTT
d_gene: -; v_gene: TRBV19; abundance: -; j_gene: TRBJ1-4; CDR3aa: CASSILQATNEKLFF; CDR3nt: TGTGCCAGTAGTATTTTACAGGCAACTAATGAAAAACTGTTTTTT
d_gene: TRBD2; v_gene: TRBV27; abundance: -; j_gene: TRBJ2-2; CDR3aa: CASSRRGTSGRAGAHTGELFF; CDR3nt: TGTGCCAGCAGTCGGCGGGGGACTAGCGGGAGGGCAGGGGCTCACACCGGGGAGCTGTTTTTT
d_gene: -; v_gene: TRBV11-2; abundance: -; j_gene: TRBJ2-3; CDR3aa: CASSLVGGALSTDTQYF; CDR3nt: TGTGCCAGCAGCTTAGTGGGTGGGGCCCTTAGCACAGATACGCAGTATTTT
d_gene: -; v_gene: TRBV28; abundance: once; j_gene: TRBJ2-4; CDR3aa: CASSLQGGEQYF; CDR3nt: TGTGCCAGCAGCCTACAGGGAGGGGAACAGTACTTC
d_gene: -; v_gene: TRBV19; abundance: -; j_gene: TRBJ1-1; CDR3aa: CASSISARVGQGTEAFF; CDR3nt: TGTGCCAGTAGTATATCGGCCAGGGTTGGGCAGGGCACTGAAGCTTTCTTT